The 22 T cell receptor beta chains below were found in one sample sequenced in a study of post-analysis software for immune sequencing data. Study-wide results and limits: With TRBV5-6, TRBV5-1 and TRBV20-1 included, about five TRBV segments were more frequent in patients than in controls.

Which antigens these TCRs recognize remains unknown. Unique molecular identifiers were carried by the TCR beta cDNA libraries. In TCRdb, the PCR reads were re-called with MiXCR into one record per CDR3 protein. Of 350,000 to 450,000 distinct CDR3 sequences in the sample, less than 40% were seen once. The specimen sequenced was blood. Receptors originate from a girl between 5 and 17 years old with multiple sclerosis.

This clonotype occurred a few times. The V gene is TRBV12-3 or TRBV12-4, the J gene TRBJ2-7; D is uncertain. Trimming pared 6 bases from V and 2 bases from J, leaving 14 bases between. The CDR3 consists of 14 residues. CDR3 loop: CASSRPPGPYEQYF. As DNA, the CDR3 is TGTGCCAGCAGCCGCCCCCCAGGTCCCTACGAGCAGTACTTC.

This clonotype was found a few times. J is TRBJ2-3 and V is TRBV27, with D possibly TRBD2 on 5 matching bases. V lost 5 bases and J 2 bases, leaving 8 bases between the germline ends. Germline CDR1 reads MNHEY; CDR2 reads SMNVEV (reference sequence). The CDR3 is 13 residues long. CDR3 nucleotide sequence: TGTGCCAGCAGTCTGGACTTCACAGATACGCAGTATTTT. It is translated as CASSLDFTDTQYF.

This chain joins TRBV12-3 or TRBV12-4 and TRBJ2-7; D is ambiguous. V was clipped by 3 bases and J by 2 bases, with 11 bases between them. The CDR3 has 14 residues. The CDR3, as DNA: TGTGCCAGCAGTTTGGAAACAGCCCCCTACGAGCAGTACTTC. It is translated as CASSLETAPYEQYF.

This clonotype was observed once. This sequence joins TRBV12-3 or TRBV12-4 and TRBJ2-3; tentative D call: TRBD2 (6 bases). Trimming removed 1 base at V and 8 bases at J, with 16 bases between. The length of the CDR3 is 15 residues. In DNA, the CDR3 is TGTGCCAGCAGTTTAGAGTCCGGGGGACCTCCTACGCAGTATTTT. The encoded protein is CASSLESGGPPTQYF.

This clonotype was detected a few times. The rearrangement uses TRBV7-2 and TRBJ2-1, with 9 bases identical to TRBD2. The germline V gene has CDR1 SGHTA and CDR2 FQGNSA. The CDR3 runs to 14 residues. Trimming removed 5 bases from V and 7 bases from J; junction bases left unmatched: 6. CDR3 protein: CASSRRLAVNEQFF. In nucleotides, the CDR3 is TGTGCCAGCAGCCGGAGACTAGCGGTGAATGAGCAGTTCTTC.

In its sample, this clonotype was seen many times. The rearrangement links TRBV2 to TRBJ2-2, with 10 positions matching TRBD1. The ends lost 5 bases at V and 6 bases at J; junction bases unmatched: 6. The CDR3 has 15 amino acids. The V gene's germline CDR1 is SNHLY and CDR2 FYNNEI. CDR3 bases: TGTGCCAGCAGTACCCGGGACAGGGGCCCCGGGGAGCTGTTTTTT. Encoded protein: CASSTRDRGPGELFF.

In its sample, this clonotype was seen a few times. This sequence joins TRBV15 and TRBJ2-1; 12 bases agree with TRBD2. Germline trimming cut 6 bases from V and 5 bases from J; bases unmatched to any gene: 8. The CDR3 is 16 amino acids. Germline loops: CDR1 LNHNV, CDR2 YYDKDF (reference sequence). Here the CDR3 reads CATSSTSGGINNEQFF. The DNA of the CDR3 is TGTGCCACCAGTTCGACTAGCGGGGGTATCAACAATGAGCAGTTCTTC.

The chain combines TRBV5-5 with TRBJ2-2; 8 positions match TRBD1. Trimming cost V 3 bases and J 2 bases; bases outside gene matches: 3. This CDR3 comprises 15 residues. Germline lookup yields CDR1 SGHKS and CDR2 YYEKEE (reference sequence). In nucleotides, the CDR3 is TGTGCCAGCAGCTCCGACAGGGGAAACACCGGGGAGCTGTTTTTT. It encodes CASSSDRGNTGELFF.

A few counts support this clonotype. V and J are TRBV7-9 and TRBJ2-7; tentatively, D is TRBD1 (5 bases). The CDR3 covers 15 residues. Germline V gene data show CDR1 as SEHNR and CDR2 as FQNEAQ (reference sequence). V shed 5 bases and J shed 0 bases, with 14 bases lying between them. CDR3 in amino acids: CASSQQNRNSYEQYF. The DNA for the CDR3 is TGTGCCAGCAGCCAACAAAACAGGAACTCCTACGAGCAGTACTTC.

The V and J genes are TRBV6-5 and TRBJ2-7; D unclear. Germline V gene sequence: CDR1 MNHEY, CDR2 SVGAGI. This CDR3 has 15 amino acids. V was shortened by 2 bases and J by 0 bases, with 11 bases between the two germline ends. The CDR3 nucleotides are TGTGCCAGCAGTTACGCAGGTGGGGACTCCTACGAGCAGTACTTC. This encodes CASSYAGGDSYEQYF.

The rearrangement joins TRBV12-3 or TRBV12-4 to TRBJ2-5; 7 bases line up with TRBD2. Trimming cost V 3 bases and J 4 bases; bases outside gene matches: 2. The CDR3 runs 13 residues. CDR3 DNA: TGTGCCAGCAGTTTGTGGGGGGGAGAGACCCAGTACTTC. Translation gives CASSLWGGETQYF.

This clonotype occurred a few times. This rearrangement joins TRBV7-9 to TRBJ1-2; TRBD1 matches at 8 bases. The V segment lost 4 bases and the J segment 2 bases; nucleotides outside the gene matches: 6. The CDR3 sequence is 15 residues long. CDR1 is SEHNR and CDR2 is FQNEAQ in the germline V gene (reference sequence). The CDR3 coding sequence is TGTGCCAGCAGCTCCCGGACAGGGTCCAACTATGGCTACACCTTC. It translates to CASSSRTGSNYGYTF.

The chain has TRBV5-1 and TRBJ2-1, with a weak D call TRBD1 (5 bases). Germline CDR1 is SGHRS and CDR2 is YFSETQ. Deletions cut 6 bases from V and 0 bases from J, with 16 bases between. The CDR3 contains 16 residues. CDR3 region: CASNLRQPSSYNEQFF. The CDR3 nucleotides read TGCGCCAGCAACCTAAGACAGCCCAGCTCCTACAATGAGCAGTTCTTC.

V and J are TRBV29-1 and TRBJ1-2; D is unresolved. CDR1 SQVTM and CDR2 ANQGSEA come from the germline V gene. The V gene lost 6 bases and the J gene lost 6 bases, with 11 bases spanning the gap. This CDR3 is built from 11 residues. The CDR3 spells CSVEREDGYTF. The CDR3 nucleotides are TGCAGCGTCGAAAGGGAGGATGGCTACACCTTC.

This clonotype has more than one count but fewer than ten. The chain uses TRBV12-3 or TRBV12-4 and TRBJ1-5; 8 positions match TRBD1. CDR3 length: 14 amino acids. V lost 8 bases and J lost 2; bases outside the gene matches: 5. CDR3 in DNA: TGTGCCAGCTCGACAGGGGATGGCAATCAGCCCCAGCATTTT. It translates to CASSTGDGNQPQHF.

The rearrangement uses TRBV10-3 and TRBJ1-1; D possibly corresponds to TRBD1 (6 bases). Germline CDR1 ENHRY, CDR2 SYGVKD. V gave up 5 bases and J gave up 4 bases, with 11 bases separating them. The CDR3 consists of 13 residues. The CDR3 here is CAISSQGSTEAFF. Here the CDR3 DNA reads TGTGCCATCAGTTCACAGGGATCCACTGAAGCTTTCTTT.

This clonotype was observed many times. J is TRBJ2-1 and V is TRBV29-1; D might be TRBD1 or TRBD2, each matching 5 bases. This CDR3 region has 12 residues. V was pared by 3 bases and J by 13 bases, with 16 bases between. Germline CDR1 reads SQVTM; CDR2 reads ANQGSEA. CDR3 region: CSVDLLGADQFF. The CDR3 nucleotides are TGCAGCGTTGATTTGCTCGGGGCAGACCAGTTCTTC.

The V and J genes are TRBV12-3 or TRBV12-4 and TRBJ1-2, with 7 bases lining up with TRBD1. This CDR3 region has 15 residues. V shed 6 bases and J 2 bases; nucleotides not matched to a gene: 9. The CDR3 loop reads CASSPGQLSNYGYTF. The CDR3 DNA reads as TGTGCCAGCAGCCCGGGACAGCTATCAAACTATGGCTACACCTTC.

The V and J genes are TRBV7-9 and TRBJ2-5; TRBD1 is a possible D gene (6 bases). V was cut by 5 bases and J by 3 bases, with 10 bases left in between. Germline lookup yields CDR1 SEHNR and CDR2 FQNEAQ (reference sequence). The CDR3 spans 13 residues. Here the CDR3 DNA reads TGTGCCAGCAGCCCCTCAGGGGAAGAGACCCAGTACTTC. Amino acid sequence: CASSPSGEETQYF. The variable domain in full, completed from reference TRBV7-9 and TRBJ2-5, reads DTGVSQNPRHKITKRGQNVTFRCDPISEHNRLYWYRQTLGQGPEFLTYFQNEAQLEKSRLLSDRFSAERPKGSFSTLEIQRTEQGDSAMYLCASSPSGEETQYFGPGTRLLVL.

This clonotype has just a few counts. The J gene is TRBJ2-7, the V gene TRBV20-1; tentative D call: TRBD1 (5 bases). V dropped 3 bases and J dropped 3 bases, with 15 bases sitting between them. There are 14 residues in the CDR3. Germline lookup yields CDR1 DFQATT and CDR2 SNEGSKA (reference sequence). CDR3 in amino acids: CSASNPRASYEQYF. In DNA, the CDR3 is TGCAGTGCTAGTAACCCCAGGGCTAGCTACGAGCAGTACTTC.

This clonotype occurred a few times. This chain connects TRBV4-3 to TRBJ2-6; 11 bases match TRBD1. Germline assignment: CDR1 LGHNA and CDR2 YSLEER. This CDR3 region has 17 residues. Trimming took 1 base from V and 3 from J; bases not matched to a gene: 2. CDR3 nucleotide sequence: TGCGCCAGCAGCCAAGGGACAGGGGGCATTGGGGCCAACGTCCTGACTTTC. Protein: CASSQGTGGIGANVLTF.

The V gene is TRBV5-4, the J gene TRBJ2-6, with D tentatively TRBD1 (6 bases). The V gene lost 4 bases and the J gene lost 0 bases, with 8 bases spanning the gap. Germline CDR1 SGHNT, CDR2 YYREEE (reference sequence). This CDR3 has 15 residues. In DNA form, the CDR3 reads TGTGCCAGCAGCGGCAGGGGCTCTGGGGCCAACGTCCTGACTTTC. Its translation is CASSGRGSGANVLTF. The entire variable domain, with the rest obtained from reference TRBV5-4 and TRBJ2-6, is as follows: ETGVTQSPTHLIKTRGQQVTLRCSSQSGHNTVSWYQQALGQGPQFIFQYYREEENGRGNFPPRFSGLQFPNYSSELNVNALELDDSALYLCASSGRGSGANVLTFGAGSRLTVL.